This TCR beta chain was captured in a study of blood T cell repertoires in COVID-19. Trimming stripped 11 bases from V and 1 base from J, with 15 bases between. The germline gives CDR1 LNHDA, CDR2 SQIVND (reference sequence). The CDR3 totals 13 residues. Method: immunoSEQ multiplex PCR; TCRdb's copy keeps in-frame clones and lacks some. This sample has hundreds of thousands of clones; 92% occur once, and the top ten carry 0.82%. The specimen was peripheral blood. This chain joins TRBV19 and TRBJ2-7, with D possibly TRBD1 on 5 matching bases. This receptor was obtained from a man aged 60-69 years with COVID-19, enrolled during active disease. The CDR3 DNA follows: TGTGCCGCTTGGTCAGGGTATTCCTACGAGCAGTACTTC. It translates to CAAWSGYSYEQYF.